This TCR beta chain was sequenced in a study of cytomegalovirus exposure and HLA in healthy donors. Whole-study findings and limits: What a later analysis showed was that several of the most significant clusters appeared linked to common viral pathogens.

The PCR used 60 Vbeta and 13 Jbeta primers. Measured with immunoSEQ multiplex PCR; TCRdb has only the in-frame clones, and not every one. The table has 250,000 or so clones, around 90% seen once. Germline V gives CDR1 SGHAT, CDR2 FQNNGV. This CDR3 has 13 residues. V dropped 1 base and J dropped 5 bases, with 6 bases sitting between them. Comments on this clone: Antigen specificity is unknown.

The TCR originated in a girl aged 2-10 years in good health and CMV-seronegative. Input material: PBMCs. This chain connects TRBV11-2 to TRBJ1-3; tentatively, D is TRBD1 (6 bases). The CDR3 region has the DNA TGTGCCAGCAGCTTAGGGGGGCGAAACACCATATATTTT. Translating it yields CASSLGGRNTIYF.